This T cell receptor (beta chain) was obtained from a study of molecular identifiers for immune sequencing clone quantification. Whole-study context: Naive CD8 RNA (20,000 or 100,000 cells) was divided into five aliquots, with four sequenced.

MiXCR, applied by TCRdb to the PCR reads, yields one record per CDR3 protein. The sample holds about 500,000 distinct CDR3 sequences; about 22% are singletons and the top ten take approximately 0.8%. The CDR3 runs 13 residues. Germline CDR1 and CDR2: SGHNT and YYREEE (reference sequence). In this sample, this clonotype turned up a few times. A much larger clonotype is one base distant, so this may be a read error. The rearrangement uses TRBV5-4 and TRBJ2-7; 9 bases map to TRBD1. The TCR sequence derives from a human donor in good health. Some libraries in this study had Jurkat cell RNA spiked in. The sample was naive CD8+ T cells from blood, with Jurkat cell RNA spiked in. Indicated subset: FACS-sorted CD8+CD4-CCR7+CD45RA+ naive T cells. The CDR3 reads CAGSRTGAYEQYF. CDR3 nucleotides: TGTGCCGGCAGCAGGACAGGGGCCTACGAGCAGTACTTC.